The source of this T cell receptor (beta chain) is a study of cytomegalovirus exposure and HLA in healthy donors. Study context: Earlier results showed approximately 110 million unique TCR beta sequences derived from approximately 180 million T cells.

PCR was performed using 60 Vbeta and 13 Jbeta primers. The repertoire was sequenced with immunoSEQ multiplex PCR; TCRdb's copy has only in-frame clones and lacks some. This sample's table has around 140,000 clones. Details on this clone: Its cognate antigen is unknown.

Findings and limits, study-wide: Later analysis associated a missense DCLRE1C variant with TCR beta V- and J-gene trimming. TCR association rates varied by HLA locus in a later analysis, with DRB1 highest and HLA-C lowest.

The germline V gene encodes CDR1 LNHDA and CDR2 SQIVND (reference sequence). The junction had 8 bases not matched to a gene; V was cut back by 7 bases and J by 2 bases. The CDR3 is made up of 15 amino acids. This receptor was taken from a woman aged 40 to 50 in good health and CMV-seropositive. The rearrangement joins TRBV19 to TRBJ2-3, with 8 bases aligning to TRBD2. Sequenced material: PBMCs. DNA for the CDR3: TGTGCCAGTACCAAATTTAGCGGGACCACAGATACGCAGTATTTT. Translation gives CASTKFSGTTDTQYF.